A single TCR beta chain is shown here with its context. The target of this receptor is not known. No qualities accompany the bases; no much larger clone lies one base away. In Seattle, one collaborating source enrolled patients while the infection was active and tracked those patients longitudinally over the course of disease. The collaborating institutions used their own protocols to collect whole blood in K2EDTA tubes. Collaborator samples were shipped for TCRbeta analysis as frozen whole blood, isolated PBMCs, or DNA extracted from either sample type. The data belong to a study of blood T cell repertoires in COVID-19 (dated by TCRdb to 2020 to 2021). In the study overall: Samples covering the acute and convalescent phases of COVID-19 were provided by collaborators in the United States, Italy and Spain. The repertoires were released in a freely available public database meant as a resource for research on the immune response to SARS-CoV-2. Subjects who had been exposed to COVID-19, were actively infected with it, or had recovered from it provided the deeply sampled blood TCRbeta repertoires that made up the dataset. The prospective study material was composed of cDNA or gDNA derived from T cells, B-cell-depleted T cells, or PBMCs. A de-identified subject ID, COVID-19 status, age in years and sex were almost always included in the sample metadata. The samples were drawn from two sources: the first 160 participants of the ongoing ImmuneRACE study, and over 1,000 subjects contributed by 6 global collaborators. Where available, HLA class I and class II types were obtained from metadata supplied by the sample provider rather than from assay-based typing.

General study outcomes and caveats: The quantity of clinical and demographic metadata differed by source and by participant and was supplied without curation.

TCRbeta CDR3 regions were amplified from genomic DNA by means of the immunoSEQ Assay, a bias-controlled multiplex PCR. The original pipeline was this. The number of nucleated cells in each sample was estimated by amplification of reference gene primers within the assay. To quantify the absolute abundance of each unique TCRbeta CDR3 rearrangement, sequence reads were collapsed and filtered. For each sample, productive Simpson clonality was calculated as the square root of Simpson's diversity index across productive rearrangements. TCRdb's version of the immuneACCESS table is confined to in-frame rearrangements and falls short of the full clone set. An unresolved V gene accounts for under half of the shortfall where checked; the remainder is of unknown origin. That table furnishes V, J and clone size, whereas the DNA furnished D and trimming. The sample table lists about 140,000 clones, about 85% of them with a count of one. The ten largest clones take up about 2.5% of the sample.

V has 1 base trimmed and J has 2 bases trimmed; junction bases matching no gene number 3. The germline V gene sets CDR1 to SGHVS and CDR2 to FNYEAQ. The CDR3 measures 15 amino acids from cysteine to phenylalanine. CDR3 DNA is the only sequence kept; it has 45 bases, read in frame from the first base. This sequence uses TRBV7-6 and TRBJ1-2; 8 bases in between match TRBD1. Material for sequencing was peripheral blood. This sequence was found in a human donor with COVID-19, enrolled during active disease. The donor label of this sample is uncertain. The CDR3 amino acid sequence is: CASSLDGDRNYGYTF. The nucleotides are TGTGCCAGCAGCTTAGACGGGGACAGGAACTATGGCTACACCTTC.